This T cell receptor (beta chain) emerged from a study of CD8+ T cells in alopecia areata. Study-wide points: Higher clonality was seen in lesional scalp than in normal scalp, especially in alopecia totalis/universalis.

Details on this clone: The antigen is not known.

Reverse transcription of extracted RNA yielded cDNA, which provided the sequencing template. Assay used: immunoSEQ multiplex PCR; TCRdb lists only in-frame clones, some missing. Of roughly 250,000 clones listed, roughly 60% are singletons. Germline values: CDR1 LNHDA, CDR2 SQIVND (reference sequence). Trimming shortened V by 3 bases and J by 1 base, and 17 bases separated the two germline ends. The CDR3 loop spans 17 amino acids. Indicated treatment: oral pan-JAK inhibitor, 5-10 mg twice daily. The TCR originated in a human donor with alopecia areata. The chain has TRBV19 and TRBJ2-3; D unclear. The sample consisted of CD4+ T cells sorted from blood, taken at week 52, from a patient treated with tofacitinib. CDR3 sequence reads: CASSIRRILSRTDTQYF. The DNA of the CDR3 is TGTGCCAGTAGTATCCGGCGGATTCTTTCTCGCACAGATACGCAGTATTTT.